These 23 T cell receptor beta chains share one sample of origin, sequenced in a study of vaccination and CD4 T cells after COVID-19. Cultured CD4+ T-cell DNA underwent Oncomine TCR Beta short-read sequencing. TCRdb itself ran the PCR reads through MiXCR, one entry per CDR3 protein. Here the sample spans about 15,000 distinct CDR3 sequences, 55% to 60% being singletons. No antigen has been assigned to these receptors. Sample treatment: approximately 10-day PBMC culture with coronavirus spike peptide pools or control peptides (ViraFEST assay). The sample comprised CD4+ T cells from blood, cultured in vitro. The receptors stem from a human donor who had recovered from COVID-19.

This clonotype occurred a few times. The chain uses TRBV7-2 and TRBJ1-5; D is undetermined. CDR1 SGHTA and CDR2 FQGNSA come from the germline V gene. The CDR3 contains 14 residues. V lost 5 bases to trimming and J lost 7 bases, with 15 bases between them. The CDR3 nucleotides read TGTGCCAGCAGCGTATCTGGCCCAAGACAGCCCCAGCATTTT. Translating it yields CASSVSGPRQPQHF.

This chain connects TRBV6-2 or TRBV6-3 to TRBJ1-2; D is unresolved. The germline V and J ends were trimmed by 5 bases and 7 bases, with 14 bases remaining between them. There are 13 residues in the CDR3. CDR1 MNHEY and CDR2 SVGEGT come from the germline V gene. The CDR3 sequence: CASSRESSLGYTF. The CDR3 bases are TGTGCCAGCAGTCGTGAATCTTCGCTTGGCTACACCTTC.

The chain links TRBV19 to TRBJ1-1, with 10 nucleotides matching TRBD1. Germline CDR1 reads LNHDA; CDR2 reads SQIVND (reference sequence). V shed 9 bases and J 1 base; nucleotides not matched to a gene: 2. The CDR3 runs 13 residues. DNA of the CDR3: TGTGCCAGCAGGGACAGGGGGAACACTGAAGCTTTCTTT. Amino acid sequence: CASRDRGNTEAFF.

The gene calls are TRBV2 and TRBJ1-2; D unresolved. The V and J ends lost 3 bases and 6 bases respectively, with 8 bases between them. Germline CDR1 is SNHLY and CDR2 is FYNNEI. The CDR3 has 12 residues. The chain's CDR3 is CASSESLNGYTF. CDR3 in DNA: TGTGCCAGCAGTGAGAGTCTAAATGGCTACACCTTC.

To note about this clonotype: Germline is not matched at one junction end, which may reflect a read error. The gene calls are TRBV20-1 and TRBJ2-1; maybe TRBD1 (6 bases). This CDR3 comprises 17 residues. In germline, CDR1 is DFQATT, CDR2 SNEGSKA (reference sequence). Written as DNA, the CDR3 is TGCAGTGCTAGAGCAGTCCTCAAGACGGACAGTTACAATGAGCGGTTCTTC. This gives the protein CSARAVLKTDSYNERFF.

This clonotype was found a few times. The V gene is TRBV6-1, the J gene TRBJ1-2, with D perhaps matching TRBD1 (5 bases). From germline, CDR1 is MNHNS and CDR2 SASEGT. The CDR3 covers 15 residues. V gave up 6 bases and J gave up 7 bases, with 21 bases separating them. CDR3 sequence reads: CASRQAGAQRGGYTF. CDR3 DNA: TGTGCCAGCAGGCAAGCCGGGGCGCAGCGGGGTGGCTACACCTTC.

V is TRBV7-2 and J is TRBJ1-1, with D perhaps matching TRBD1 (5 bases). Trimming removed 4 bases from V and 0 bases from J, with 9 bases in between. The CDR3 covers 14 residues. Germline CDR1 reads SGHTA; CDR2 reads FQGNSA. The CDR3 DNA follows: TGTGCCAGCAGCTCGCAGGGTGTGAACACTGAAGCTTTCTTT. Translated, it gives CASSSQGVNTEAFF.

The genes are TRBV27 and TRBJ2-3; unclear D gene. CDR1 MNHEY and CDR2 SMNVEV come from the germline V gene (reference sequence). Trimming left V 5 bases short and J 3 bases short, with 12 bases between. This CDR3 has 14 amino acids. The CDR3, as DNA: TGTGCCAGCAGTACCATCGAACAAACAGATACGCAGTATTTT. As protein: CASSTIEQTDTQYF.

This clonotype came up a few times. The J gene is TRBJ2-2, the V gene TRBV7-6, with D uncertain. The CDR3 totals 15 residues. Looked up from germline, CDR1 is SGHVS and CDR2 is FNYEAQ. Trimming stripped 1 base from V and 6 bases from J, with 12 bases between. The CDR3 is CASSLEGMGSGELFF. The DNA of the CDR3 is TGTGCCAGCAGCTTAGAAGGGATGGGGTCCGGGGAGCTGTTTTTT.

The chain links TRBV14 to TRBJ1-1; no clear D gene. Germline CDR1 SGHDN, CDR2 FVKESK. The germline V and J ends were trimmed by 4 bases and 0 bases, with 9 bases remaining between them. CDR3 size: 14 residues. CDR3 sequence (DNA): TGTGCCAGCAGCCTTTACTGGATGAACACTGAAGCTTTCTTT. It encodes CASSLYWMNTEAFF.

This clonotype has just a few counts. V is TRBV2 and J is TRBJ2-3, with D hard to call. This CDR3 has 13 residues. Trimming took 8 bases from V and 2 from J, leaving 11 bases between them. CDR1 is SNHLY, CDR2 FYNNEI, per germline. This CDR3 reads CASGVVATDTQYF. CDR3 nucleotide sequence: TGTGCCAGCGGGGTGGTAGCCACAGATACGCAGTATTTT. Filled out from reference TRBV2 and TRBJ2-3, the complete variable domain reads EPEVTQTPSHQVTQMGQEVILRCVPISNHLYFYWYRQILGQKVEFLVSFYNNEISEKSEIFDDQFSVERPDGSNFTLKIRSTKLEDSAMYFCASGVVATDTQYFGPGTRLTVL.

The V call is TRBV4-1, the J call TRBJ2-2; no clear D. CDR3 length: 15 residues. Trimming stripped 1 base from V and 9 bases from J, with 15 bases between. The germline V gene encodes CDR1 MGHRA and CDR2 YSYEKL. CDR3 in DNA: TGCGCCAGCAGCCAAGTGTTACTAAACAGCCGGGAGCTGTTTTTT. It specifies CASSQVLLNSRELFF.

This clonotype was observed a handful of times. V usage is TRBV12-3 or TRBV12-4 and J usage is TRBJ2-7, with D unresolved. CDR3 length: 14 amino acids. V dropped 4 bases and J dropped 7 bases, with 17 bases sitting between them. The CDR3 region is CASSSRKGPWEQYF. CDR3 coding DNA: TGTGCCAGCAGTTCCCGCAAGGGTCCGTGGGAGCAGTACTTC.

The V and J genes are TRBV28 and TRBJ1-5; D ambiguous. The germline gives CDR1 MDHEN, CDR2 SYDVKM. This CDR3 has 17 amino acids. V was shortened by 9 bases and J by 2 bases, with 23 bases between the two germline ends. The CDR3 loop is CASFPHPGRQRNQPQHF. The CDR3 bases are TGTGCCAGTTTCCCCCATCCCGGGAGGCAGCGCAATCAGCCCCAGCATTTT.

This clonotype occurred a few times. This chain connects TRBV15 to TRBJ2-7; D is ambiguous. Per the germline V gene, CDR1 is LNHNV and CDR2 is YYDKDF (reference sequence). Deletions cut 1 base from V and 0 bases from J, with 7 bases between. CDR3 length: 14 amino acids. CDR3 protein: CATSRAKASYEQYF. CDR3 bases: TGTGCCACCAGCAGAGCGAAGGCCTCCTACGAGCAGTACTTC.

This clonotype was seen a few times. This chain's CDR3 is CSAKLYQTGTGVHQPQHF. As DNA, the CDR3 is TGCAGTGCTAAACTCTATCAAACCGGGACAGGGGTACATCAGCCCCAGCATTTT. This chain uses TRBV20-1 with TRBJ1-5, with TRBD1 matching over 10 bases. Looked up from germline, CDR1 is DFQATT and CDR2 is SNEGSKA (reference sequence). After removal of 4 bases from V and 5 bases from J, the junction contained 17 bases not matched to a gene. This CDR3 region has 18 residues.

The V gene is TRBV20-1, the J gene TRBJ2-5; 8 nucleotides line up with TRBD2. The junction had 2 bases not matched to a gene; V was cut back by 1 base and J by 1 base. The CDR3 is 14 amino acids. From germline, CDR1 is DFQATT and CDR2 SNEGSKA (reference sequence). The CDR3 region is CSARASGPQETQYF. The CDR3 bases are TGCAGTGCTAGAGCTAGCGGGCCCCAAGAGACCCAGTACTTC.

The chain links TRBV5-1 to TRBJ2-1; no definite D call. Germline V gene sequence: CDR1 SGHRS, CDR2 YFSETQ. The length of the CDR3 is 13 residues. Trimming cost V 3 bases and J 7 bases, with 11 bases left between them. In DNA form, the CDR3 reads TGCGCCAGCAGCTCGAAAAATGATAATGAGCAGTTCTTC. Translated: CASSSKNDNEQFF.

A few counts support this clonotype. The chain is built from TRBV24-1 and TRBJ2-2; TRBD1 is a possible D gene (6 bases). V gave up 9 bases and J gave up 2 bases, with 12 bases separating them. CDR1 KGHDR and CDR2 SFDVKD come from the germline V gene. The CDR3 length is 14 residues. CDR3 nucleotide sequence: TGTGCCACCGGCCGGGACACTAACACCGGGGAGCTGTTTTTT. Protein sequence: CATGRDTNTGELFF.

CDR3 bases: TGTGCCAGCAGACAGGTCAATCAGCCCCAGCATTTT. Amino acids: CASRQVNQPQHF. The rearrangement uses TRBV6-2 or TRBV6-3 and TRBJ1-5; D perhaps matches TRBD1 (5 bases). V lost 6 bases to trimming and J lost 3 bases, with 6 bases between them. The CDR3 loop spans 12 amino acids. CDR1 is MNHEY and CDR2 is SVGEGT in the germline V gene.

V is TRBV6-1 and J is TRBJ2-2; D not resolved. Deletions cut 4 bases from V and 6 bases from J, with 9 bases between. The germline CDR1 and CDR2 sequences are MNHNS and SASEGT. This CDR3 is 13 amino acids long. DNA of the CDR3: TGTGCCAGCAGTGTCTTGATCGCCGGGGAGCTGTTTTTT. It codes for CASSVLIAGELFF.

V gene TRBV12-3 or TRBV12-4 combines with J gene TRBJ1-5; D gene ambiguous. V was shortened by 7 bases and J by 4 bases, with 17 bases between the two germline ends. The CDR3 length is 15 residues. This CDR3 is CASKKGRTHNQPQHF. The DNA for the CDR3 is TGTGCCAGCAAGAAAGGACGGACCCATAATCAGCCCCAGCATTTT.

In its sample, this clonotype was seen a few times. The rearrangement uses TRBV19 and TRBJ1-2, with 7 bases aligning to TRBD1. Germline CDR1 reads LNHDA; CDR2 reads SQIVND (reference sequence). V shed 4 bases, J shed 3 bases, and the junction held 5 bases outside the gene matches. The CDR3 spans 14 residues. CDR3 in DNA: TGTGCCAGTAGTACCCTGGGGACAGACTATGGCTACACCTTC. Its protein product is CASSTLGTDYGYTF.